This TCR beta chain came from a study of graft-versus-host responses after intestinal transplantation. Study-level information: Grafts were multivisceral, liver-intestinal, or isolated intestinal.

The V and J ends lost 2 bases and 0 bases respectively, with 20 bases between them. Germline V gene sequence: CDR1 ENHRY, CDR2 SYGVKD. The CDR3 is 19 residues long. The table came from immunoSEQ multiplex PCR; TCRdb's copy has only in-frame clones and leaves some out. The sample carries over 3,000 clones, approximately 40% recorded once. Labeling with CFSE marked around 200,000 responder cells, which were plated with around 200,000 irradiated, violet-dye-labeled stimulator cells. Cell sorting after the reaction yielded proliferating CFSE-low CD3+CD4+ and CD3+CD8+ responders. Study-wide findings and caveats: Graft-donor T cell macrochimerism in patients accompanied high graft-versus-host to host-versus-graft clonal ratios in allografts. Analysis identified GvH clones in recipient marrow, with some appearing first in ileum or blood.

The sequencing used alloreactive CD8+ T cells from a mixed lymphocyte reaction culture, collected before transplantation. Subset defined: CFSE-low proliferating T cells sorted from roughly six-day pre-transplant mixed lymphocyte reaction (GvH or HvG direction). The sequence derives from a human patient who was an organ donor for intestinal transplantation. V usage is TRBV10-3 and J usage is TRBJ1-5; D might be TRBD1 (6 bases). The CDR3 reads CAISEAGWGRPYSNQPQHF. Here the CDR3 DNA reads TGTGCCATCAGTGAGGCGGGTTGGGGGCGTCCCTATAGCAATCAGCCCCAGCATTTT.